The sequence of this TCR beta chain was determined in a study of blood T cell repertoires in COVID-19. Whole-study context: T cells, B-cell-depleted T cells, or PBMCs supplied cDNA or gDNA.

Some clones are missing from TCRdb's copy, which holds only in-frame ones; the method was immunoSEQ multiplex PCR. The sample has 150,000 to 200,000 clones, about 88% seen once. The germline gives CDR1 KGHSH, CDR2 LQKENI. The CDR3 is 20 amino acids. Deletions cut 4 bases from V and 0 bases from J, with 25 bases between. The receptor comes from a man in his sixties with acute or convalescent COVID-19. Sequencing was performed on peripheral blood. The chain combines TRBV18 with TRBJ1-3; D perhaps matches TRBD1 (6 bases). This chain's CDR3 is CASSRLTGTSPTSSGNTIYF. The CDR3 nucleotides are TGTGCCAGCTCACGCCTTACCGGGACAAGTCCTACGAGCTCTGGAAACACCATATATTTT. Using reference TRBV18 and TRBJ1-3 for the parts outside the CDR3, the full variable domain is NAGVMQNPRHLVRRRGQEARLRCSPMKGHSHVYWYRQLPEEGLKFMVYLQKENIIDESGMPKERFSAEFPKEGPSILRIQQVVRGDSAAYFCASSRLTGTSPTSSGNTIYFGEGSWLTVV.